This T cell receptor beta chain was retrieved from a study of blood T cell repertoires in COVID-19 (TCRdb year 2020). Notes on the research overall: The collaborator samples originated in the United States, Italy and Spain and spanned the acute and convalescent phases of COVID-19. The prospective study material was composed of cDNA or gDNA derived from T cells, B-cell-depleted T cells, or PBMCs. The samples were drawn from the first 160 participants of the ongoing ImmuneRACE study and from roughly 1,300 subjects provided by 6 global collaborators. HLA class I and class II types, where available, came from metadata supplied by the sample provider rather than from assay-based typing. The sample metadata nearly always contained a de-identified subject ID, COVID-19 status, age in years and sex. The repertoires were made available in a free public database intended to serve as a resource for research on the immune response to SARS-CoV-2. Subjects who had been exposed to COVID-19, were actively infected with it, or had recovered from it provided the deeply sampled blood TCRbeta repertoires that made up the dataset.

This clone has just a few counts. There is no known antigen for this receptor. It has no much larger one-base neighbor in the sample; base qualities were not kept. Whole blood was collected in K2EDTA tubes by collaborating institutions according to the institutions' own protocols. For TCRbeta analysis, collaborators shipped samples as frozen whole blood, isolated PBMCs, or DNA extracted from either of those sample types. TCRbeta CDR3 regions were amplified from genomic DNA by means of the immunoSEQ Assay, a bias-controlled multiplex PCR. The published analysis was carried out like this. Within the assay, amplification of reference gene primers was used to estimate how many nucleated cells each sample contained. To quantify the absolute abundance of each unique TCRbeta CDR3 rearrangement, sequence reads were collapsed and filtered. For each sample, productive Simpson clonality was calculated as the square root of Simpson's diversity index over productive rearrangements. TCRdb took over this immuneACCESS table, retaining in-frame rearrangements with V and J assigned. Such tables are incomplete; in checked studies, under half of the missing clones stem from an unresolved V gene, and the remainder is unexplained. Clone size and V and J calls were adopted from that table, with D and trimming inferred from the DNA. The sample table records 90,000 to 150,000 clones; over 60% of these occur just once. Over 7% of the sample is held by the ten biggest clonotypes.

From the germline V gene (reference sequence), CDR1 is LNHDA and CDR2 is SQIVND. Trimming takes 3 bases from V and 4 bases from J, and the germline ends sit 12 bases apart. The CDR3 covers 14 residues, taking in both the cysteine and the phenylalanine. CDR3 DNA is the only sequence kept; it has 42 bases, read in frame from the first base. General conclusions and limits of the study: Clinical and demographic metadata were provided uncurated, with the amount varying by source and participant.

The sequence came from a human donor in a cohort sampled during active COVID-19. Sequencing input: peripheral blood. Recombination joined TRBV19 with TRBJ1-1; TRBD1 might be the D gene, on 5 matching bases. The CDR3 in this case is CASSIAGYLTEAFF. The bases read TGTGCCAGTAGTATCGCAGGGTATCTCACTGAAGCTTTCTTT.